The 15 T cell receptor beta chains below all came from one sample that was sequenced in a study of a mutant IDH1 vaccine in newly diagnosed glioma. The time point: week 23, last vaccination. Alongside topical imiquimod, each dose of vaccine comprised 300 ug of mutant IDH1 20-mer peptide. This table comes from immunoSEQ multiplex PCR, and its TCRdb copy is limited to in-frame clones, with some not included. The sample records about 64,000 clones, about 85% being singletons. Their cognate antigens are unknown. Sequences were derived from PBMCs, sampled from a glioma patient whose treatment included an IDH1 peptide vaccine. The receptor set was obtained from a man aged 25 to 45 with glioma.

CDR3: CASSISYQGNTGELFF. For the CDR3, the DNA is TGTGCCAGCAGCATTAGTTACCAGGGGAACACCGGGGAGCTGTTTTTT. This sequence joins TRBV11-3 and TRBJ2-2; possible D gene TRBD1, 5 bases. Trimming shortened V by 5 bases and J by 1 base, and 14 bases separated the two germline ends. The CDR3 is 16 amino acids. CDR1 is SGHNT, CDR2 YENEEA, per germline.

The rearrangement links TRBV5-4 to TRBJ2-3; 10 bases agree with TRBD2. Germline-derived CDR1 and CDR2 are SGHNT and YYREEE (reference sequence). This CDR3 is 16 amino acids long. V dropped 3 bases and J dropped 2; count of bases not matched to a gene: 6. CDR3: CASSSQLAGTTDTQYF. The CDR3 DNA follows: TGTGCCAGCAGCTCTCAACTAGCGGGGACCACAGATACGCAGTATTTT.

The V gene is TRBV18, the J gene TRBJ2-1, with TRBD2 identical over 12 bases. The J segment lost 9 bases and the V segment lost 3 bases, leaving 6 bases of the junction unmatched. CDR3 length equals 15 residues. Germline V CDR1 and CDR2: KGHSH, LQKENI. The CDR3: CASSPTSGGSVEQFF. The CDR3 region has the DNA TGTGCCAGCTCACCGACTAGCGGGGGATCAGTTGAGCAGTTCTTC.

The chain links TRBV5-1 to TRBJ2-4; TRBD1 matches at 7 bases. V lost 2 bases and J lost 4; bases outside the gene matches: 9. The CDR3 sequence is 16 residues long. The V gene's germline CDR1 is SGHRS and CDR2 YFSETQ. The CDR3 DNA sequence: TGCGCCAGCAGCTTACCAACCGGGACAGAAAAAAACATTCAGTACTTC. As protein: CASSLPTGTEKNIQYF.

This rearrangement joins TRBV5-5 to TRBJ1-1; 9 nucleotides align to TRBD1. Losses at the gene ends were 9 bases for V and 4 bases for J; bases not matched to a gene: 7. Per germline, CDR1 SGHKS and CDR2 YYEKEE (reference sequence). This CDR3 contains 13 residues. The CDR3 sequence is CATRQGVITEAFF. The CDR3 DNA reads TGTGCCACCCGACAGGGGGTTATCACTGAAGCTTTCTTT.

This clone was picked up one time. The rearrangement uses TRBV5-1 and TRBJ2-1; the D call may be TRBD1 or TRBD2 (6 bases each). CDR1 SGHRS and CDR2 YFSETQ come from the germline V gene. Trimming cost V 2 bases and J 10 bases, with 22 bases left between them. The CDR3 is made up of 16 amino acids. The CDR3 is CASSFHGGQAIKEQFF. CDR3 DNA sequence: TGCGCCAGCAGCTTCCATGGGGGGCAGGCAATTAAGGAGCAGTTCTTC.

This chain links TRBV15 with TRBJ2-7; D perhaps matches TRBD2 (6 bases). The CDR3 totals 15 residues. With 1 base removed from V and 6 bases from J, the gap between germline ends came to 16 bases. Germline lookup yields CDR1 LNHNV and CDR2 YYDKDF (reference sequence). This chain's CDR3 is CATSRGGTGGFEQYF. CDR3 nucleotides: TGTGCCACCAGCAGAGGCGGTACTGGAGGGTTCGAGCAGTACTTC.

The chain combines TRBV4-1 with TRBJ1-4; D is unclear. V lost 6 bases and J lost 7, with 9 bases in between. The germline CDR1 and CDR2 sequences are MGHRA and YSYEKL. This CDR3 has 12 residues. The CDR3 DNA reads TGCGCCAGCAGAGGACGGGGTGAAAAACTGTTTTTT. This translates into CASRGRGEKLFF.

The CDR3, as DNA: TGTGCCAGCACCGACAGGGGGCAAACTGAAGCTTTCTTT. Translation: CASTDRGQTEAFF. The V and J genes are TRBV27 and TRBJ1-1, with 10 positions matching TRBD1. Germline CDR1 reads MNHEY; CDR2 reads SMNVEV (reference sequence). V was pared by 7 bases and J by 5 bases, with 4 bases of the junction left unmatched. This CDR3 spans 13 amino acids.

This chain connects TRBV5-5 to TRBJ1-5, with no clear D. The V gene's germline CDR1 is SGHKS and CDR2 YYEKEE (reference sequence). Trimming cost V 0 bases and J 2 bases, with 9 bases left between them. The CDR3 consists of 15 residues. CDR3 sequence: CASSLAGQRNQPQHF. The CDR3 DNA follows: TGTGCCAGCAGCTTGGCCGGGCAGCGCAATCAGCCCCAGCATTTT.

This clone has a single count. The CDR3, as DNA: TGTGCCAGCAGCTTTGGGGCCGGGGAGCAGTACTTC. This encodes CASSFGAGEQYF. This chain uses TRBV7-9 with TRBJ2-7; tentatively, D is TRBD1 (5 bases). The CDR3 is made up of 12 amino acids. Germline V CDR1 and CDR2: SEHNR, FQNEAQ (reference sequence). V was cut by 3 bases and J by 7 bases, with 10 bases left in between.

This clone was recorded a few times. CDR3 sequence (DNA): TGCGCCAGCAGCTTGGGCAACGGAAACTATGGCTACACCTTC. It yields the protein CASSLGNGNYGYTF. This chain uses TRBV5-1 with TRBJ1-2; D is uncertain. V gave up 0 bases and J gave up 2 bases, with 8 bases separating them. The CDR3 has 14 amino acids. Germline CDR1 reads SGHRS; CDR2 reads YFSETQ.

The chain links TRBV13 to TRBJ1-6; tentative D call: TRBD1 (5 bases). CDR1 PRHDT and CDR2 FYEKMQ come from the germline V gene (reference sequence). The CDR3 sequence is 15 residues long. Deletions cut 0 bases from V and 7 bases from J, with 10 bases between. For the CDR3, the DNA is TGTGCCAGCAGCTTAGGACAGGCCTTAAATTCACCCCTCCACTTT. Protein product: CASSLGQALNSPLHF.

The chain carries TRBV9 and TRBJ1-2; D may be TRBD1 (6 bases). Germline V gene sequence: CDR1 SGDLS, CDR2 YYNGEE. The ends were cut back, 5 bases at V and 4 bases at J, with 15 bases in the middle. This CDR3 spans 14 amino acids. DNA of the CDR3: TGTGCCAGCAGAGGCGACAGGAAGGGCTATGGCTACACCTTC. Encoded protein: CASRGDRKGYGYTF.

This chain joins TRBV7-9 and TRBJ1-1; D is undetermined. Germline CDR1 and CDR2: SEHNR and FQNEAQ (reference sequence). Trimming stripped 5 bases from V and 1 base from J, with 14 bases between. CDR3 length: 15 residues. CDR3: CASSPTTRTNTEAFF. The CDR3 DNA reads TGTGCCAGCAGCCCGACAACCAGGACGAACACTGAAGCTTTCTTT.